The 3 T cell receptor beta chains reported below all come from one sample, sequenced in a study of blood T cells in healthy people across ages. Together with a sample-barcoded 5' primer, a J-beta primer mix was included in a second PCR lasting roughly 6 to 12 cycles. TCRdb reanalysed the 5' RACE reads using MiXCR and keeps one entry per CDR3 protein. The sample consists of 650,000 to 1,000,000 distinct CDR3 sequences, roughly 40% of them appearing once. The source material was blood. Every receptor here comes from a man between 18 and 35 years old in good health.

This chain connects TRBV14 to TRBJ2-1; TRBD2 matches 8 bases. V lost 1 base and J lost 7; bases outside the gene matches: 9. The CDR3 is 16 amino acids. CDR1 and CDR2 from the germline V gene are SGHDN and FVKESK. The CDR3 bases are TGTGCCAGCAGCCAAGTAGCGGGAAACAAGGGGAATGAGCAGTTCTTC. Translating it yields CASSQVAGNKGNEQFF.

The chain combines TRBV11-2 with TRBJ2-5; TRBD2 aligns across 13 bases. V gave up 5 bases and J gave up 5 bases; unmatched junction bases: 2. Germline CDR1 reads SGHAT; CDR2 reads FQNNGV. The CDR3 spans 14 residues. The CDR3 bases are TGTGCCAGCAGCCAGGGACTAGCGGGGGAGACCCAGTACTTC. This translates into CASSQGLAGETQYF.

This clonotype has more than one count but fewer than ten. V gene TRBV5-1 combines with J gene TRBJ1-1; possible D gene TRBD1, 5 bases. Per germline, CDR1 SGHRS and CDR2 YFSETQ. The CDR3 consists of 17 residues. Trimming took 0 bases from V and 1 from J, leaving 16 bases between them. CDR3 nucleotides: TGCGCCAGCAGCTTGGCGAGTGTTGGGCAGGGGAACACTGAAGCTTTCTTT. Its protein product is CASSLASVGQGNTEAFF.